Sequencing of this TCR beta chain was carried out in a study of T cells in Graves' hyperthyroidism and ophthalmopathy. General study points: Appearing also in blood were most of the thyroid clonotypes expanded above 0.001. Ophthalmopathy was distinguished from stable hyperthyroidism by 13 V-J signatures.

Stable Graves' hyperthyroidism meant no ophthalmopathy progression within 18 months. The hyperthyroidism was newly diagnosed and had lasted under 2 months; the patients were aged 18 to 65. CDR3 length equals 13 residues. Germline V gives CDR1 MNHEY, CDR2 SVGAGI. V lost 6 bases, J lost 8 bases, and 8 bases stayed unmatched. Amplified TCR beta CDR3 regions derived from RNA transcripts. The TCR CDR3 was amplified in a first-round RT-PCR using the HTBI primer set. In TCRdb, the multiplex PCR reads were re-called with MiXCR into one record per CDR3 protein. Of roughly 380,000 distinct CDR3 sequences listed, 19% were seen once; the top ten hold about 4%. This clonotype was observed at least ten times. Antigen specificity is unknown.

The sample comprised blood. The rearrangement joins TRBV6-5 to TRBJ1-2; 8 nucleotides line up with TRBD1. This clonotype originated in a woman aged 18-29 years with Graves' hyperthyroidism. The CDR3 DNA follows: TGTGCCAGCAGAGCTGACAGGGGAAGGGGCTACACCTTC. Amino acid sequence: CASRADRGRGYTF.